The 30 T cell receptor beta chains below come from one sample, sequenced in a study of blood T cells in healthy people across ages. Through a sample-barcoded 5' primer and a J-beta primer mix, a second PCR was run for roughly 6 to 11 cycles. Using its own MiXCR run on the 5' RACE reads, TCRdb lists one record per CDR3 protein. The sample has 890,000 or so distinct CDR3 sequences, approximately 65% seen once. The material sequenced was blood. These TCRs come from a man aged 25 to 40 in good health.

This clonotype was recorded a few times. This chain uses TRBV10-3 with TRBJ2-2, with 10 bases aligning to TRBD1. The CDR3 length is 15 residues. V lost 10 bases to trimming and J lost 4 bases; unmatched junction nucleotides: 9. CDR1 is ENHRY, CDR2 SYGVKD, per germline. The CDR3, as DNA: TGTGCCACCCTTCGGGGACAGGGGATCACCGGGGAGCTGTTTTTT. It codes for CATLRGQGITGELFF.

The chain joins TRBV7-2 to TRBJ2-1; D may be TRBD1 (5 bases). CDR1 is SGHTA, CDR2 FQGNSA, per germline. V shed 1 base and J shed 4 bases, with 8 bases lying between them. The length of the CDR3 is 14 residues. CDR3 sequence reads: CASSLVRVYNEQFF. In nucleotides, the CDR3 is TGTGCCAGCAGCTTAGTCAGGGTATACAATGAGCAGTTCTTC. Based on the CDR3 plus reference TRBV7-2 and TRBJ2-1, the full variable domain is GAGVSQSPSNKVTEKGKDVELRCDPISGHTALYWYRQSLGQGLEFLIYFQGNSAPDKSGLPSDRFSAERTGGSVSTLTIQRTQQEDSAVYLCASSLVRVYNEQFFGPGTRLTVL.

The gene calls are TRBV29-1 and TRBJ2-3; D ambiguous. The CDR3 is 14 residues long. Trimming shortened V by 1 base and J by 0 bases, and 8 bases separated the two germline ends. Germline V CDR1 and CDR2: SQVTM, ANQGSEA. The CDR3 reads CSVEGRTSTDTQYF. CDR3 in DNA: TGCAGCGTTGAAGGGAGAACTAGCACAGATACGCAGTATTTT.

This clonotype was counted between two and nine times. J is TRBJ2-3 and V is TRBV28; D uncertain. Germline lookup yields CDR1 MDHEN and CDR2 SYDVKM. The CDR3 runs 12 residues. Trimming pared 4 bases from V and 6 bases from J, leaving 8 bases between. CDR3 residues: CASSSNGDTQYF. The CDR3 DNA reads TGTGCCAGCAGTTCGAATGGGGATACGCAGTATTTT.

This chain joins TRBV7-9 and TRBJ1-4; the match to TRBD1 covers 9 bases. CDR3 length equals 14 residues. Germline V gives CDR1 SEHNR, CDR2 FQNEAQ (reference sequence). J gave up 7 bases and V 5 bases, and 5 bases lay outside the gene matches. As DNA, the CDR3 is TGTGCCAGCAGCCCTACAGGGGGCCGTGAAAAACTGTTTTTT. This encodes CASSPTGGREKLFF.

This clonotype showed up just a few times. The genes are TRBV29-1 and TRBJ2-1; TRBD2 matches at 11 bases. With V trimmed by 7 bases and J by 7 bases, 9 bases remained unmatched. This CDR3 has 14 residues. In germline, CDR1 is SQVTM, CDR2 ANQGSEA. CDR3: CSEALAGGGNEQFF. CDR3 bases: TGCAGCGAGGCCCTAGCGGGGGGTGGGAATGAGCAGTTCTTC.

The chain employs TRBV9 and TRBJ2-1; 7 bases are shared with TRBD1. This CDR3 comprises 13 residues. V was clipped by 7 bases and J by 3 bases; unmatched bases: 4. Germline CDR1 SGDLS, CDR2 YYNGEE. The CDR3 protein is CASGDSLYNEQFF. The CDR3 coding sequence is TGTGCCAGCGGGGACAGCCTCTACAATGAGCAGTTCTTC.

The chain has TRBV3-1 and TRBJ2-1; no reliable D call. V shed 1 base and J shed 5 bases, with 12 bases lying between them. The CDR3 runs 15 residues. Germline CDR1 and CDR2: LGHDT and YNNKEL (reference sequence). CDR3 protein: CASSQGRNGHNEQFF. CDR3 DNA: TGTGCCAGCAGCCAAGGCCGGAATGGGCACAATGAGCAGTTCTTC.

This clonotype was found a few times. The chain has TRBV7-2 and TRBJ2-7, with D unresolved. V was pared by 1 base and J by 0 bases, with 7 bases between. The germline gives CDR1 SGHTA, CDR2 FQGNSA. This CDR3 comprises 14 residues. CDR3 loop: CASSLGADSYEQYF. The CDR3 coding sequence is TGTGCCAGCAGCTTAGGAGCTGACTCCTACGAGCAGTACTTC.

The chain joins TRBV12-3 or TRBV12-4 to TRBJ2-1; 8 nucleotides match TRBD2. V dropped 5 bases and J dropped 3; count of bases not matched to a gene: 6. This CDR3 is 15 amino acids long. DNA of the CDR3: TGTGCCAGCAGTCAAACTAGCGGCCACTACAATGAGCAGTTCTTC. It encodes CASSQTSGHYNEQFF.

The chain employs TRBV4-3 and TRBJ2-1, with D tentatively TRBD1 or TRBD2 (6 bases each). The CDR3 loop spans 15 amino acids. The germline V gene encodes CDR1 LGHNA and CDR2 YSLEER. Trimming shortened V by 4 bases and J by 4 bases, and 14 bases separated the two germline ends. The CDR3 coding sequence is TGCGCCAGCAGCCGCGAGGTAGGGGGGTACAATGAGCAGTTCTTC. Its translation: CASSREVGGYNEQFF.

This clonotype appeared a few times. The V gene is TRBV4-3, the J gene TRBJ1-4, with D tentatively TRBD1 (6 bases). CDR3 length: 14 residues. Per germline, CDR1 LGHNA and CDR2 YSLEER. V lost 4 bases, J lost 5 bases, and 11 bases lay in between. The CDR3 coding sequence is TGCGCCAGCAGCCCCGAGGGGGAAAATGAAAAACTGTTTTTT. Protein: CASSPEGENEKLFF.

The J gene is TRBJ1-2, the V gene TRBV6-1; D may be TRBD1 (5 bases). With 8 bases removed from V and 7 bases from J, the gap between germline ends came to 17 bases. The CDR3 covers 13 residues. Germline lookup yields CDR1 MNHNS and CDR2 SASEGT. CDR3 region: CASVGAGFGGYTF. CDR3 in DNA: TGTGCCAGCGTTGGGGCAGGATTTGGTGGCTACACCTTC.

This chain joins TRBV3-1 and TRBJ1-2; unclear D gene. V lost 1 base and J lost 4, with 13 bases in between. CDR3 size: 15 residues. CDR1 LGHDT and CDR2 YNNKEL come from the germline V gene (reference sequence). Here the CDR3 reads CASSQGPGSGYGYTF. The CDR3 nucleotides are TGTGCCAGCAGCCAAGGGCCCGGGAGCGGCTATGGCTACACCTTC. The whole variable domain, filled in from reference TRBV3-1 and TRBJ1-2, reads DTAVSQTPKYLVTQMGNDKSIKCEQNLGHDTMYWYKQDSKKFLKIMFSYNNKELIINETVPNRFSPKSPDKAHLNLHINSLELGDSAVYFCASSQGPGSGYGYTFGSGTRLTVV.

This clonotype was picked up a small number of times. V gene TRBV29-1 combines with J gene TRBJ2-7, with D unclear. The CDR3 length is 11 residues. CDR1 is SQVTM and CDR2 is ANQGSEA in the germline V gene. V was trimmed by 0 bases and J by 4 bases, leaving 4 bases between them. CDR3 bases: TGCAGCGTTGAAGATTCATACGAGCAGTACTTC. This gives the protein CSVEDSYEQYF.

The chain's CDR3 is CAISRDTLNTEAFF. The DNA of the CDR3 is TGTGCCATCAGTCGGGACACCTTGAACACTGAAGCTTTCTTT. The chain couples TRBV10-3 to TRBJ1-1; perhaps TRBD1 as D (6 bases). V gave up 5 bases and J gave up 0 bases, with 10 bases separating them. CDR1 and CDR2 from the germline V gene are ENHRY and SYGVKD. This CDR3 is built from 14 residues.

The chain is built from TRBV7-2 and TRBJ2-5; the D gene is possibly TRBD1 (5 bases). The J call may be incorrect, as the DNA end agrees better with TRBJ2-7. The CDR3 spans 15 residues. Germline lookup yields CDR1 SGHTA and CDR2 FQGNSA. The CDR3 coding sequence is TGTGCCAGCAGCTTAGGTCTCAGGGTCGAATACGAGCAGTACTTC. Translating gives CASSLGLRVEYEQYF.

V gene TRBV3-1 combines with J gene TRBJ2-5; 8 bases are shared with TRBD2. With 1 base clipped from V and 2 bases from J, the junction kept 6 bases outside the gene matches. The CDR3 runs to 16 residues. Germline V gives CDR1 LGHDT, CDR2 YNNKEL (reference sequence). This CDR3 is CASSQVEVAGQETQYF. The CDR3 nucleotides are TGTGCCAGCAGCCAAGTGGAGGTAGCGGGGCAAGAGACCCAGTACTTC.

The chain recombines TRBV10-3 with TRBJ2-7; tentatively, D is TRBD2 (6 bases). Germline V gives CDR1 ENHRY, CDR2 SYGVKD. This CDR3 has 13 residues. The V gene lost 7 bases and the J gene lost 5 bases, with 15 bases spanning the gap. The CDR3 region is CAITSSREDEQYF. The DNA for the CDR3 is TGTGCCATCACCTCGAGCAGGGAGGACGAGCAGTACTTC.

The chain carries TRBV6-5 and TRBJ2-3; a possible D gene is TRBD2 (6 bases). The CDR3 covers 16 residues. Deletions cut 5 bases from V and 5 bases from J, with 20 bases between. Germline loops: CDR1 MNHEY, CDR2 SVGAGI. The CDR3 sequence: CASSPSAALEGDTQYF. In DNA, the CDR3 is TGTGCCAGCAGTCCCTCAGCCGCCTTGGAGGGAGATACGCAGTATTTT.

This rearrangement joins TRBV4-3 to TRBJ2-3; either TRBD1 or TRBD2 may supply D (6 bases each). The CDR3 totals 15 residues. V lost 0 bases and J lost 4, with 11 bases in between. The germline CDR1 and CDR2 sequences are LGHNA and YSLEER. The CDR3 loop is CASSQDEGGSDTQYF. The CDR3 region has the DNA TGCGCCAGCAGCCAAGATGAAGGGGGGTCAGATACGCAGTATTTT.

The CDR3 region is CASSQDEHRREQFF. The CDR3 nucleotides read TGCGCCAGCAGCCAAGATGAACACCGCCGTGAGCAGTTCTTC. V gene TRBV4-3 combines with J gene TRBJ2-1; D call uncertain. Germline V gene sequence: CDR1 LGHNA, CDR2 YSLEER. The ends were cut back, 0 bases at V and 9 bases at J, with 12 bases in the middle. CDR3 length: 14 amino acids.

J is TRBJ1-5 and V is TRBV6-1; D possibly corresponds to TRBD1 (6 bases). Germline values: CDR1 MNHNS, CDR2 SASEGT. V was pared by 5 bases and J by 0 bases, with 11 bases between. The CDR3 runs 15 residues. In DNA form, the CDR3 reads TGTGCCAGCAGTCGGACAGATTATAGCAATCAGCCCCAGCATTTT. It translates to CASSRTDYSNQPQHF.

The chain links TRBV20-1 to TRBJ2-7; D is perhaps TRBD1 or TRBD2 (5 bases each). CDR3 length: 14 residues. Trimming took 6 bases from V and 2 from J, leaving 17 bases between them. Germline V lookup: CDR1 DFQATT, CDR2 SNEGSKA (reference sequence). For the CDR3, the DNA is TGCAGTGCGAGGGACGCAGCTCGTGCCTACGAGCAGTACTTC. This codes for CSARDAARAYEQYF.

This sequence joins TRBV7-8 and TRBJ1-1; no firm D call. The CDR3 is made up of 15 amino acids. V was trimmed by 0 bases and J by 2 bases, leaving 10 bases between them. CDR1 is SGHVS, CDR2 FQNEAQ, per germline. CDR3 bases: TGTGCCAGCAGCTTAGCAAGTTTCGGCAACACTGAAGCTTTCTTT. As protein: CASSLASFGNTEAFF.

This clonotype was counted a few times. The chain joins TRBV25-1 to TRBJ2-3; TRBD2 agrees at 8 bases. The germline V gene encodes CDR1 MGHDK and CDR2 SYGVNS. There are 14 residues in the CDR3. Unmatched junction bases numbered 3, after V lost 6 bases and J lost 1 base. This CDR3 is CASRAGGRTDTQYF. The CDR3 region has the DNA TGTGCCAGCAGGGCGGGGGGCCGCACAGATACGCAGTATTTT.

The rearrangement links TRBV20-1 to TRBJ2-7; D gene uncertain. Germline V gene data show CDR1 as DFQATT and CDR2 as SNEGSKA (reference sequence). V gave up 4 bases and J gave up 6 bases, with 13 bases separating them. CDR3 length: 12 residues. CDR3 residues: CSAIGRTGEQYF. CDR3 in DNA: TGCAGTGCTATTGGTAGAACCGGCGAGCAGTACTTC.

V gene TRBV28 combines with J gene TRBJ2-3; no clear D gene. From germline, CDR1 is MDHEN and CDR2 SYDVKM. The CDR3 extends over 13 amino acids. V was clipped by 6 bases and J by 1 base, with 8 bases between them. CDR3 region: CASRDDGTDTQYF. The DNA for the CDR3 is TGTGCCAGCAGAGACGACGGCACAGATACGCAGTATTTT.

J is TRBJ2-7 and V is TRBV12-3 or TRBV12-4; D is unclear. The ends were cut back, 0 bases at V and 7 bases at J, with 7 bases in the middle. This CDR3 has 12 amino acids. The CDR3, as DNA: TGTGCCAGCAGTTTAGCGCCGGAAGAGCAGTACTTC. Protein sequence: CASSLAPEEQYF.

The V gene is TRBV20-1, the J gene TRBJ1-2; D is possibly TRBD1 (5 bases). With 1 base removed from V and 0 bases from J, the gap between germline ends came to 12 bases. The CDR3 is made up of 15 amino acids. Germline lookup yields CDR1 DFQATT and CDR2 SNEGSKA (reference sequence). CDR3 DNA sequence: TGCAGTGCTAGAGCAGGGCAGAAGACTAACTATGGCTACACCTTC. Its translation is CSARAGQKTNYGYTF.